These T cell receptor beta chains were read from a single sample in a study of Graves' ophthalmopathy and Graves' hyperthyroidism. TCRdb independently ran MiXCR on the multiplex PCR reads; one entry per CDR3 protein. Counted here are 500,000 to 600,000 distinct CDR3 sequences, approximately 37% occurring once; the ten biggest clones make up about 4.2%. The sample taken for sequencing was peripheral blood or thyroid tissue (not recorded which). The origin of the receptors is an adult man with Graves' hyperthyroidism. The CDR3 runs from the conserved cysteine through the conserved F or W. A D gene is named only where the DNA matches it firmly. Clone size is not always given. Where it is, it says once, few, many or a class for expanded clones.

size | J | D | V | DNA | CDR3
. | TRBJ1-1 | TRBD1 | TRBV7-9 | TGTGCCAGCAGCTGGAGACAGGGGGCAGACACTGAAGCTTTCTTT | CASSWRQGADTEAFF
. | TRBJ2-5 | . | TRBV20-1 | TGCAGTGCTAGCAGCCCCACAGGGTTTGTGGAGACCCAGTACTTC | CSASSPTGFVETQYF
many | TRBJ2-2 | . | TRBV12-3/TRBV12-4 | TGTGCCAGCAGTTTCCCGACAGAGAACACCGGGGAGCTGTTTTTT | CASSFPTENTGELFF
many | TRBJ2-7 | . | TRBV2 | TGTGCCAGCAGTGAAGATAGGTGGGGGAAGGTCTTC | CASSEDRWGKVF
. | TRBJ1-1 | . | TRBV19 | TGTGCCAGTAGTATGGGAAGGGCGGAAGAGAAAACTGAAGCTTCCTTT | CASSMGRAEEKTEASF
. | TRBJ2-5 | . | TRBV10-1 | TGCGCCAGCAGTGGTTCAGGGTATGGAGAGACCCAGTACTTC | CASSGSGYGETQYF
many | TRBJ2-5 | . | TRBV7-9 | TGTGCCAGCAGCCCACCCCGGACAGTCCAAGAGACCCAGTACTTC | CASSPPRTVQETQYF
. | TRBJ1-4 | . | TRBV18 | TGTGCCAGCTCACGGGGACATTCTAATGAAAAACTGTTTTTT | CASSRGHSNEKLFF
many | TRBJ2-7 | . | TRBV9 | TGTGCCAGCAGCGTAGGGGGGGTTAAGGACGAGCAGTACTTC | CASSVGGVKDEQYF
. | TRBJ2-7 | TRBD1 | TRBV6-1 | TGTGCCAGCAGTCCCGGGACAGGGGAATATTACGAGCAGTACTTC | CASSPGTGEYYEQYF
. | TRBJ1-5 | TRBD1 | TRBV10-1 | TGTGCCAGCAGAAGAACAGGGGTTGGAACTTATAGCAATCAGCCCCAGCATTTT | CASRRTGVGTYSNQPQHF
few | TRBJ1-1 | . | TRBV6-5 | TGTGCCAGCAGGGACGCACAGGGAACTGAAGCTTTCTTT | CASRDAQGTEAFF
. | TRBJ2-7 | TRBD2 | TRBV24-1 | TGTGCCACCAGTTCTAGCGCGGGAGACTACGAGCAGTACTTC | CATSSSAGDYEQYF
few | TRBJ1-2 | . | TRBV6-1 | TGTGCCAGCAGTGAATCCCCCGGTGGGGGGCTACGCTATGGCTACACCTTC | CASSESPGGGLRYGYTF
. | TRBJ2-5 | . | TRBV24-1 | TGTGCCACCGCCAGAGATTGGGGGCAAGAGACCCAGTACTTC | CATARDWGQETQYF
many | TRBJ2-7 | . | TRBV20-1 | TGCAGTGCTAGGGTGGGGGCCTACGAGCAGTACTTC | CSARVGAYEQYF
many | TRBJ1-2 | TRBD1 | TRBV6-5 | TGTGCCAGCAGTTACGGGACAGGGACTAGCTACACCTTC | CASSYGTGTSYTF
. | TRBJ1-1 | . | TRBV20-1 | TGCAGTGCTGCTCCGGGCGGCAGGATGAACCTGGGGGCTTTCTTT | CSAAPGGRMNLGAFF
. | TRBJ1-1 | . | TRBV20-1 | TGCAGTGCAGAGGACGGGGCCACCGAAGCTTTCTTT | CSAEDGATEAFF
. | TRBJ1-2 | TRBD1 | TRBV5-4 | TGTGCCAGCAGCTTCACAGGGGGCGGCTACACCTTC | CASSFTGGGYTF
. | TRBJ2-7 | TRBD2 | TRBV7-2 | TGTGCCAGCAGCTTAGAGGGAGGGTACTCCTACGAGCAGTACTTC | CASSLEGGYSYEQYF
. | TRBJ2-5 | . | TRBV15 | TGTGCCACCAGCAGAGATTTGGCTCCCCGGTACTTC | CATSRDLAPRYF
. | TRBJ2-1 | . | TRBV2 | TGTGCCAGCATCGCGGGGCTAGTCAGACCCACCTCCTACAATGAGCAGTTCTTC | CASIAGLVRPTSYNEQFF
. | TRBJ2-7 | TRBD2 | TRBV19 | TGTGCCAGTAGTATTGGAGCGGGAGCCCCCCACGAGCAGTACTTC | CASSIGAGAPHEQYF
. | TRBJ2-5 | TRBD2 | TRBV7-6 | TGTGCCAGCAGCCAGGGACTAGCGGGAGCAGGAGAGACCCAGTACTTC | CASSQGLAGAGETQYF
many | TRBJ1-1 | TRBD1 | TRBV7-6 | TGTGCCAGCAGCCAGGGGGGCAGCTTAAGTGAAGCTTTCTTT | CASSQGGSLSEAFF
many | TRBJ1-6 | TRBD1 | TRBV6-5 | TGTGCCAGCAGTTCCGGGACAGGCAATTATAATTCACCCCTCCACTTT | CASSSGTGNYNSPLHF
many | TRBJ1-2 | . | TRBV6-5 | TGTGCCAGCAGTTCTCCGCGGGACGGATCCTATGGCTACACCTTC | CASSSPRDGSYGYTF
. | TRBJ2-7 | . | TRBV7-9 | TGTGCCTGGAGTACACCTAGGTGGGGACACCCTAACTACGAGCAGTACTTC | CAWSTPRWGHPNYEQYF
many | TRBJ1-5 | . | TRBV7-6 | TGTGCCAGCAGCTTAGCGCCAGATTGGGGGCATAGCAATCAGCCCCAGCATTTT | CASSLAPDWGHSNQPQHF
few | TRBJ2-7 | TRBD1 | TRBV28 | TGTGCCAGCAGTTGGGGACAGGCCTCCTACGAGCAGTACTTC | CASSWGQASYEQYF
. | TRBJ1-2 | TRBD1 | TRBV6-1 | TGTGCCAGCAGTGAAGCTACAGGGGGGGTGGCTAACTATGGCTACACCTTC | CASSEATGGVANYGYTF
many | TRBJ2-7 | TRBD1 | TRBV7-9 | TGTGCCAGCAGCTACGCGGGACAGGGGATCTACGAGCAGTACTTC | CASSYAGQGIYEQYF
. | TRBJ1-1 | . | TRBV24-1 | TGTGCCACCAGTGATTCGGGGGCCACTGAAGCTTTCTTT | CATSDSGATEAFF
many | TRBJ2-7 | . | TRBV25-1 | TGTGCCAGCAGTGAATATGGGGCCTACGAGCAGTACTTC | CASSEYGAYEQYF
many | TRBJ1-4 | . | TRBV7-4 | TGTGCCAGCAGCCATGGGGGACACACTAATGAAAAACTGTTTTTT | CASSHGGHTNEKLFF
. | TRBJ1-1 | . | TRBV7-2 | TGTGCCAGCAGTGCTAGCAGGGGTTCGGACACTGAAGCTTTCTTT | CASSASRGSDTEAFF
. | TRBJ1-1 | TRBD1 | TRBV7-8 | TGTGCCAGCAGTTCCCGGCCGGGACAGGGATTGAACACTGAAGCTTTCTTT | CASSSRPGQGLNTEAFF
. | TRBJ2-2 | TRBD1 | TRBV2 | TGTGCTTCCCGGGACAGCTATAATACCGGGGAGCTGTTTTTT | CASRDSYNTGELFF
once | TRBJ1-1 | . | TRBV4-1 | TGCGCCAGCAGCCAAAGCCCATCCGGGGTTCTTAACACTGAAGCTTTCTTT | CASSQSPSGVLNTEAFF
. | TRBJ1-4 | TRBD1 | TRBV30 | TGTGCCTGGAGTTGGGGACAGGGCCGCGAAAAACTGTTTTTT | CAWSWGQGREKLFF